The clone carrying this TCR beta chain was picked up a small number of times. The CDR3 runs 15 residues. CDR1 and CDR2 from the germline V gene are LNHDA and SQIVND (reference sequence). Trimming shortened V by 3 bases and J by 0 bases, and 12 bases separated the two germline ends. Using its own MiXCR run on the 5' RACE reads, TCRdb lists one record per CDR3 protein. This sample has some 280,000 distinct CDR3 sequences, with roughly 16% found just once. The sample is drawn from a study of T-cell memory formation after mild COVID-19. Sequencing was done on a sample of PBMCs or a T cell subset sorted from them (not recorded which). The V call is TRBV19, the J call TRBJ2-7, with D possibly matching TRBD1 (5 bases). This receptor was taken from a man in his late teens or twenties who had mild COVID-19 (a few samples of this study predate the infection). Cell type and time point are not known. CDR3 sequence (DNA): TGTGCCAGTAGTATTTGGGGCCGGAGCTCCTACGAGCAGTACTTC. This translates into CASSIWGRSSYEQYF.